This T cell receptor (beta chain) was profiled in a study of cytomegalovirus exposure and HLA in healthy donors (TCRdb year 2017). Regarding the study in general: According to an earlier analysis of several hundred of the donors, some 180 million T cells yielded 100 million or so unique TCR beta sequences and approximately 280 Gb of sequence data. An early release that covered more than 550 HLA-typed donors contained approximately 290 gigabases of sequencing data and tens of millions of unique TCR sequences. Of the roughly 390 genotyped donors, 65% to 90% fell in the genetic ancestry cluster associated with self-reported Caucasian donors. The study aimed to test whether signatures of past pathogen exposure could be identified by cataloging public T cell receptors. Using immunosequencing, the study profiled T cell repertoires from roughly 650 subjects and related those repertoires to cytomegalovirus serostatus. A separate validation cohort of some 130 different subjects was used in addition to the roughly 700-subject first cohort. To predict cytomegalovirus infection status, the study combined high-throughput TCR immunosequencing, statistical association of individual TCRs with disease status, and machine learning. A later analysis re-examined previously published TCR beta repertoires from 600 to 700 donors and added high-resolution HLA genotyping to investigate patterns of TCR occurrence. In the later analysis, no new phenotypic data were used to find candidate immune exposures; instead, reliance was placed on TCR beta sequences and their occurrence across donors. An earlier analysis of several hundred of the donors applied high-throughput TCR beta sequencing to assess whether each TCR beta V gene segment acted as functional or pseudogenic. Donor age, sex, ethnicity and CMV serostatus were compiled together with the repertoire data. In a later genetic analysis, genome-wide SNP genotypes for about 65% of the 666 donors were used, and that subset was treated as a discovery cohort. Every discovery cohort repertoire had been produced on one sequencing platform. HLA typing included class I and class II loci at four-digit resolution. The number of donors typed differed by locus, with about 629-630 for A, B, C, DRB1 and DQB1, over 500 for DQA1, nearly 610 for DPA1, and approximately 470 for DPB1. About 5 DR-DQ haplotypes were handled as single units for association and clustering, since linkage in the cohort was strong. On average, around 240,000 unique TCR beta nucleotide sequences were sequenced per donor among 350 to 400 genotyped donors of the cohort, with 15% to 20% of those sequences being non-productive. Here is what the overall study found, with its caveats: According to a later analysis, TCR association rates differed among HLA loci, with DRB1 alleles showing the most associated TCRs and HLA-C alleles showing the fewest. In a later analysis, HLA-associated TCR beta chains showed more clonal expansion and lower generation probabilities than non-associated chains that were equally common. Cytomegalovirus status was reported to be diagnosed by the classifier with high specificity and sensitivity in both the original and validation cohorts. According to a later genetic analysis, donors in an Asian-associated ancestry cluster had fewer N-insertions in productive TCRs than the approximately 650-donor mean. In an earlier analysis of around 500 of the donors, most TCR beta V segments appeared in productive rearrangements about 87% or about 30% of the time, broadly matching IMGT annotations. The study listed 164 TCR beta chains as associated with cytomegalovirus. V-gene and J-gene trimming of TCR beta chains was associated with a missense DCLRE1C variant in a later genetic analysis, and the association was replicated in an independent cohort. According to a later analysis, parvovirus B19, influenza, CMV and Epstein-Barr virus appeared linked to several top co-occurrence clusters. When HLA alleles, especially DR and DQ, strongly co-occurred, TCR associations were difficult to assign to individual alleles. In this cohort, only TCR beta chains were sequenced, and detectable features were limited by the absence of alpha or paired-chain data. According to a later analysis, most CMV-associated TCR beta chains appeared to be HLA-restricted, and the HLA associations seemed to be driven largely by CMV exposure. Because some donors lacked HLA typing at each locus, the association tests relied only on the typed subset. The presence/absence analyses assumed that sequencing depth was roughly uniform across donors, and that assumption may not be true. It was suggested by the authors that the approach could potentially be generalized to other disease states and immunological phenotypes. While some public TCRs were present in many individuals, most TCR sequences turned up only very rarely across donors. The earlier analysis of 587 of the donors excluded approximately 17 rarely observed V segments, including chromosome 9 orphons, because counts were too low. The 87-base-pair reads could not distinguish some IMGT-functional V segments, including TRBV6-2 and TRBV6-3, so those segments were excluded. A few of the identified cytomegalovirus-associated TCR beta chains were confirmed in vitro to be specific for cytomegalovirus antigens. The sequencing pipeline was judged likely to have produced a cluster of highly shared sequence variants as a technical artifact. A further reported finding was that TCR beta sequences accurately predicted the HLA-A and HLA-B alleles for most subjects in the first cohort. A later analysis associated about 16,000 TCR beta sequences with specific HLA alleles at a false discovery rate of 0.05. Correlated functional status among segregating V segments might reflect linkage disequilibrium, but an unknown experimental factor could not be ruled out. Immune exposure information for the cohort was limited to CMV serostatus.

Library construction relied on the immunoSEQ multiplex PCR assay. For the multiplex PCR, a mixture combining 60 forward primers for TCR Vbeta segments and 13 reverse primers for TCR Jbeta segments was used. A multiplex PCR assay on genomic DNA amplified the CDR3 region of rearranged TCR beta genes. The amplified TCR beta libraries were sequenced on the Illumina HiSeq System as 87-base-pair reads. In the authors' own workflow: A later analysis counted about 80 million unique TCR beta chains across the 690 or so repertoires, and around 9.9 million of these chains were shared by at least two donors. A nearest-neighbor algorithm error-corrected the raw reads and collapsed the reads into unique sequences, merging closely related sequences to remove PCR and sequencing errors. Alignment of CDR3 sequences to IMGT reference sequences was used to assign V, D and J gene segments. For a sequence to be retained, a match of at least six nucleotides to both a V gene segment and a J gene segment was required. Rearrangements were called productive when the CDR3 lacked stop codons and stayed in frame with V and J; all others were non-productive. CDR3 was defined according to IMGT convention as the region running from the second conserved V-encoded cysteine to the conserved J-encoded phenylalanine. Sequences without an unambiguous match to a single V gene segment were excluded from the earlier analysis of 450 to 750 of the donors. In an earlier analysis of 587 of the donors, V segments were called functional above 56.7% productive rearrangements and were called segregating when the between-donor standard deviation exceeded 5%. A statistical classification framework was built to diagnose cytomegalovirus status from the catalog of TCR beta chain sequences. In a later analysis, TCR nucleotide sequences were compared against IMGT/GENE-DB human TR gene sequences so that V and J genes could be assigned. The TCRdist pipeline was used in a later analysis to assign CDR3 sequences and most-parsimonious VDJ recombination scenarios. In a later analysis, each TCR beta chain was defined by its CDR3 amino acid sequence together with its V-gene family, and reads without a unique V-gene family were excluded. As a way to deal with suspected cross-contamination and a sequencing artifact, a later analysis dropped 450 to 700 nucleotide sequences that were highly shared and had low generation probability. In a later analysis, a clonal expansion index for each public chain was calculated from normalized within-repertoire ranks of inferred template counts. A later analysis computed generation probabilities with a VDJ recombination model fitted to out-of-frame rearrangements, and checked the results against IGoR. A later analysis scored TCR-TCR, TCR-HLA and TCR-CMV co-occurrence with hypergeometric tests, applying a repertoire-size bias correction to TCR pairs. False discovery rates were estimated in a later analysis by permuting HLA or CMV assignments 20 times. A later analysis grouped co-occurring TCRs with DBSCAN, adding TCRdist sequence similarity when clustering within HLA-allele-positive subsets. Repertoires with fewer than 30,000 or more than 120,000 public chains, plus five repertoires with anomalous nucleotide sharing, were excluded from co-occurrence clustering. The source is immuneACCESS, and TCRdb retained only in-frame sequences with V and J called. Part of the clones is not carried over; for the studies checked, unresolved V genes explain less than half of this, and the remainder is unexplained. The V and J calls and the clone size are those of that table, but D and trimming were determined from the DNA. The sample includes around 130,000 clones, with around 81% observed a single time. Of the sample, 2.2% is held by the ten largest clones.

The cohort consisted of 600 to 700 healthy bone marrow donors. Cohort members were all nominally healthy when sampled, although unrecorded immune exposures were likely present. The donor tested CMV seronegative and was one of the 352 seronegative cohort members. A peripheral blood sample was collected from each donor, and TCR beta sequencing was performed on peripheral blood mononuclear cells. The Qiagen DNeasy Blood Extraction Kit was used to extract genomic DNA from the blood cell samples. From the cysteine up to the phenylalanine, the CDR3 has a length of 15 residues. Only the CDR3 DNA stays, 45 bases, in frame from base 1. CDR1 and CDR2 are read off the germline V gene (reference sequence) as LNHDA and SQIVND. At the junction V is shortened by 7 bases and J by 8 bases; bases outside the gene matches: 6. A single count supports this clone. Which antigen it targets is not known. Nothing much larger sits one base from this clone, and base qualities are not available.

This receptor was obtained from a woman aged 40 to 55 in good health and CMV-seronegative. The sequence joins TRBV19 to TRBJ2-2, with TRBD2 matching 14 junction bases. Sequencing input: PBMCs. The CDR3 is CASTGGLAGAGELFF. The nucleotides read TGTGCCAGTACGGGGGGACTAGCGGGGGCTGGGGAGCTGTTTTTT.